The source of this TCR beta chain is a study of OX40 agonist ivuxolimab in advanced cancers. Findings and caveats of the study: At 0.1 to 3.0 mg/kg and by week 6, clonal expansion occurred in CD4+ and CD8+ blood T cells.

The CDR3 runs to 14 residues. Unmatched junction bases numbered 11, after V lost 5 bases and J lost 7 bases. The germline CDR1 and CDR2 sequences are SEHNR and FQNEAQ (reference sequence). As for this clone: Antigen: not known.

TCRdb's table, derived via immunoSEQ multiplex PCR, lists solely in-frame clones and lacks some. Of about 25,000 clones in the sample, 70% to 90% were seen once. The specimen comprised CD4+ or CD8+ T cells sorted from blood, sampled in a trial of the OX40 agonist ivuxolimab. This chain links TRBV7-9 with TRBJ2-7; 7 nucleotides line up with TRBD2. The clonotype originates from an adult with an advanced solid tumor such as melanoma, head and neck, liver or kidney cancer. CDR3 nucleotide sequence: TGTGCCAGCAGCGGACTGGAGTTGCGGGGGGAGCAGTACTTC. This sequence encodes CASSGLELRGEQYF.